This is a list of T cell receptor beta chains from one sample in a study of blood T cell repertoires in COVID-19. Profiled with immunoSEQ multiplex PCR; TCRdb holds only in-frame clones, not every one. The top ten hold approximately 10% of the sample, which has approximately 170,000 clones, around 85% seen once. Sequencing input: peripheral blood. These receptors all come from a woman aged 55-70 years with COVID-19, enrolled during active disease. Each CDR3 is given with its conserved first and last residue. Fields, in order: J gene, D gene, clone size, V gene, CDR3 DNA, CDR3 protein. The D gene is left open where the match is weak. The size of a clone is reported for some rows only, either as once, few or many, or as a class for expanded clones.

j_gene: TRBJ2-5; d_gene: TRBD2; abundance: once; v_gene: TRBV11-3; CDR3nt: TGTGCCAGCAGCTCCCCAAGGGCTAGCGGGAGGGAGACCCAGTACTTC; CDR3aa: CASSSPRASGRETQYF
j_gene: TRBJ2-3; d_gene: TRBD2; abundance: .; v_gene: TRBV10-3; CDR3nt: TGTGCCATCAGTGAGTCGTGGGCCTCCGGGACTAGCGGGACAGATACGCAGTATTTT; CDR3aa: CAISESWASGTSGTDTQYF
j_gene: TRBJ2-7; d_gene: TRBD2; abundance: .; v_gene: TRBV3-1/TRBV3-2; CDR3nt: TGTGCCAGCAGCCCAGGGACTAGCGGCTCCTACGAGCAGTACTTC; CDR3aa: CASSPGTSGSYEQYF
j_gene: TRBJ2-3; d_gene: TRBD1; abundance: few; v_gene: TRBV7-2; CDR3nt: TGTGCCAGCAGCCTGGGACAGTCCACAGATACGCAGTATTTT; CDR3aa: CASSLGQSTDTQYF
j_gene: TRBJ2-3; d_gene: .; abundance: .; v_gene: TRBV14; CDR3nt: TGTGCCAGCAGCCCCTCTGGCGGTCGCGCAGATACGCAGTATTTT; CDR3aa: CASSPSGGRADTQYF
j_gene: TRBJ1-1; d_gene: .; abundance: .; v_gene: TRBV6-2/TRBV6-3; CDR3nt: TGTGCCAGCAGTCACGGGGGGGCGGGGGACACTGAAGCTTTCTTT; CDR3aa: CASSHGGAGDTEAFF
j_gene: TRBJ1-2; d_gene: .; abundance: few; v_gene: TRBV28; CDR3nt: TGTGCCAGCAGCCAAAGTCATACGGGGAATAAGGCCTATGGCTACACCTTC; CDR3aa: CASSQSHTGNKAYGYTF
j_gene: TRBJ1-5; d_gene: .; abundance: .; v_gene: TRBV7-9; CDR3nt: TGTGCCAGCAGCTTCGGTTCCGGCAATCAGCCCCAGCATTTT; CDR3aa: CASSFGSGNQPQHF
j_gene: TRBJ1-5; d_gene: .; abundance: .; v_gene: TRBV5-1; CDR3nt: TGCGCCAGCAGCCTTAATAGCAATCAGCCCCAGCATTTT; CDR3aa: CASSLNSNQPQHF
j_gene: TRBJ2-5; d_gene: TRBD2; abundance: .; v_gene: TRBV27; CDR3nt: TGTGCCAGCAGCCCCCGGGGGGTCGGATGGGAGACCCAGTACTTC; CDR3aa: CASSPRGVGWETQYF
j_gene: TRBJ2-7; d_gene: TRBD1; abundance: .; v_gene: TRBV19; CDR3nt: TGTGCCAGTAGTATCGACAGGGGGACCTACGAGCAGTACTTC; CDR3aa: CASSIDRGTYEQYF
j_gene: TRBJ1-6; d_gene: TRBD1; abundance: few; v_gene: TRBV6-5; CDR3nt: TGTGCCAGCAGAACCCCAGGGGGTAAAAATTCACCCCTCCACTTT; CDR3aa: CASRTPGGKNSPLHF
j_gene: TRBJ2-1; d_gene: TRBD1; abundance: .; v_gene: TRBV4-3; CDR3nt: TGCGCCAGCAGCCAAACAGGGGTGGGCTACAATGAGCAGTTCTTC; CDR3aa: CASSQTGVGYNEQFF
j_gene: TRBJ2-3; d_gene: TRBD2; abundance: once; v_gene: TRBV7-9; CDR3nt: TGTGCCAGCAGCTCCTCGGGGGGGCTCGGAGATACGCAGTATTTT; CDR3aa: CASSSSGGLGDTQYF
j_gene: TRBJ2-1; d_gene: .; abundance: .; v_gene: TRBV7-3; CDR3nt: TGTGCCAGCAGCTTAACACGCGAGAATGAGCAGTTCTTC; CDR3aa: CASSLTRENEQFF